The clone carrying this TCR beta chain has just a few counts. The data were obtained in a study of blood T cell repertoires in COVID-19. Germline CDR1 and CDR2: ENHRY and SYGVKD. With V trimmed by 2 bases and J by 2 bases, 6 bases remained unmatched. There are 16 residues in the CDR3. Methods used by the authors: For nucleated cells, counts were estimated from reference gene primer amplification. Profiled with immunoSEQ multiplex PCR; TCRdb holds only in-frame clones, not every one. The D gene and trimming were derived from the DNA, and the V and J assignments and clone size from that table. The data show roughly 13,000 clones, about 80% seen once.

The sequenced sample was peripheral blood. The rearrangement links TRBV10-3 to TRBJ2-1; 7 positions match TRBD1. The TCR was taken from a man aged 70-80 years with acute or convalescent COVID-19. Here the CDR3 reads CAISEGTGVTYNEQFF. In DNA, the CDR3 is TGTGCCATCAGTGAGGGTACAGGGGTCACCTACAATGAGCAGTTCTTC.